The sequence of this T cell receptor (beta chain) was determined in a study of regulatory T cells in long-lasting Graves disease. Documented time point: newly diagnosed GD, antithyroid drugs for less than 3 months. Construction of the TCR library relied on RNA isolated from PBMCs. Of note for this clonotype: Its target is unknown.

Study results and limitations: Among samples with persistent disease, TRBV28, TRBJ1-2 and TRBJ2-5 were favored.

CDR3 length: 14 amino acids. In germline, CDR1 is LGHDT, CDR2 YNNKEL (reference sequence). Deletions cut 1 base from V and 7 bases from J, with 10 bases between. CDR3 regions were amplified by Arm-PCR using iRepertoire HTBI primers to build TCR beta libraries. In TCRdb, the multiplex PCR reads were re-called with MiXCR into one record per CDR3 protein. The sample lists some 500,000 distinct CDR3 sequences, about 13% occurring once. The same sample was also used in a study of T cells in Graves' hyperthyroidism and ophthalmopathy. That source reports: Each diagnosis was grounded in clinical symptoms, serum thyroxine and TRAb, thyroid ultrasound, and orbital computed tomography.

Sequencing was performed on peripheral blood mononuclear cells (PBMCs), taken at new diagnosis, from a patient treated with antithyroid drugs. The receptor was isolated from a man aged 25 to 40 with Graves disease. The gene calls are TRBV3-1 and TRBJ2-2; no clear D gene. Here the CDR3 reads CASSQAQANGELFF. CDR3 DNA sequence: TGTGCCAGCAGCCAAGCCCAAGCTAACGGGGAGCTGTTTTTT.